One and the same sample provided the 9 T cell receptor beta chains below, sequenced in a study of long-term antiretroviral therapy in people with HIV. Running of the v3.0 immunoSEQ assay took place at survey level. Generated by immunoSEQ multiplex PCR, the TCRdb table keeps only in-frame clones and is missing some. The data contain around 18,000 clones, 85% to 90% of them singletons. Sequencing used unsorted PBMCs, obtained 4.2 years after starting antiretroviral therapy. The receptor set was obtained from a man in his fifties with HIV.

This clone was seen a single time. The chain combines TRBV6-4 with TRBJ1-2; D gene unclear. The germline V gene has CDR1 MRHNA and CDR2 SNTAGT. The CDR3 consists of 13 residues. Trimming left V 2 bases short and J 10 bases short, with 14 bases between. CDR3 amino acids: CASSDPPKQDYTF. The CDR3 coding sequence is TGTGCCAGCAGTGACCCCCCCAAGCAGGACTACACCTTC.

The J gene is TRBJ1-3, the V gene TRBV9, with unresolved D. The CDR3 has 14 residues. V was clipped by 1 base and J by 4 bases, with 9 bases between them. CDR1 is SGDLS, CDR2 YYNGEE, per germline. The CDR3 DNA reads TGTGCCAGCAGCGTATTGGGATCGGGAAACACCATATATTTT. Translated: CASSVLGSGNTIYF.

The rearrangement joins TRBV11-2 to TRBJ2-3, with D perhaps matching TRBD1 or TRBD2 (7 bases each). This CDR3 contains 16 residues. Trimming took off 4 bases at V and 0 bases at J, with 14 bases between the two ends. CDR1 is SGHAT, CDR2 FQNNGV, per germline. The CDR3 loop is CASSSTGRGSTDTQYF. In DNA, the CDR3 is TGTGCCAGCAGCTCGACAGGGAGGGGAAGCACAGATACGCAGTATTTT.

The chain links TRBV5-6 to TRBJ1-1; weak D call: TRBD1 (6 bases). The CDR3 has 13 amino acids. V lost 0 bases and J 4 bases, leaving 7 bases between the germline ends. From germline, CDR1 is SGHDT and CDR2 YYEEEE. The CDR3 nucleotides are TGTGCCAGCAGCTTGGGGGGGGCCACTGAAGCTTTCTTT. Amino acids: CASSLGGATEAFF.

The V and J genes are TRBV14 and TRBJ1-2, with D possibly being TRBD1 (6 bases). There are 13 residues in the CDR3. The germline V and J ends were trimmed by 5 bases and 3 bases, with 10 bases remaining between them. Germline lookup yields CDR1 SGHDN and CDR2 FVKESK. In DNA, the CDR3 is TGTGCCAGCAGCAGAGGGGGTTACTATGGCTACACCTTC. Residues: CASSRGGYYGYTF.

This rearrangement joins TRBV9 to TRBJ2-3; no reliable D call. The V end lost 0 bases, the J end lost 0 bases, and 11 bases lay between the germline ends. Germline V lookup: CDR1 SGDLS, CDR2 YYNGEE. This CDR3 comprises 16 residues. The CDR3 protein is CASSVDPHSSTDTQYF. The CDR3 DNA is TGTGCCAGCAGCGTAGATCCCCACTCGAGCACAGATACGCAGTATTTT.

This chain uses TRBV5-6 with TRBJ2-2, with 13 bases aligning to TRBD2. CDR1 and CDR2 (germline): SGHDT, YYEEEE. Trimming at V came to 4 bases and at J to 5 bases, leaving 2 bases not matched to a gene. The CDR3 contains 15 residues. CDR3 DNA: TGTGCCAGCAGCGGGGGACTAGCGGGGACCGGGGAGCTGTTTTTT. Amino acids: CASSGGLAGTGELFF.

The CDR3 sequence is CASSRRVGGPNTGELFF. CDR3 in DNA: TGCGCCAGCAGCCGCCGGGTCGGGGGGCCGAACACCGGGGAGCTGTTTTTT. The genes are TRBV4-3 and TRBJ2-2; tentatively, D is TRBD2 (7 bases). V dropped 4 bases and J dropped 0 bases, with 15 bases sitting between them. Per germline, CDR1 LGHNA and CDR2 YSLEER. This CDR3 has 17 residues.

This rearrangement joins TRBV15 to TRBJ2-6; a weak D match, TRBD1 (5 bases). CDR3 length: 16 residues. Germline V gene lookup returns CDR1 LNHNV and CDR2 YYDKDF (reference sequence). Deletions cut 3 bases from V and 2 bases from J, with 11 bases between. The CDR3 reads CATSRTRATGANVLTF. In DNA form, the CDR3 reads TGTGCCACCAGCAGGACCAGGGCAACTGGGGCCAACGTCCTGACTTTC.